Following are 26 T cell receptor beta chains from one sample sequenced in a study of vaccination effects on CD4 cells after COVID-19. Their antigens remain unidentified. Measured with immunoSEQ multiplex PCR; TCRdb has only the in-frame clones, and not every one. The sample has 25,000 to 35,000 clones; over 70% are singletons. Researchers isolated CD4+ T cells once less than twelve days of culture had elapsed. All participants had two doses of either the BNT162b2 or mRNA-1273 vaccine. Here the sequenced sample was CD4+ T cells from PBMCs cultured without peptide, taken after COVID-19 vaccination. All receptors come from a human donor who received a COVID-19 vaccine.

The CDR3 loop is CASSAPGTEAFF. CDR3 DNA: TGTGCCAGCAGCGCCCCGGGCACTGAAGCTTTCTTT. V usage is TRBV9 and J usage is TRBJ1-1; D remains unclear. CDR1 is SGDLS and CDR2 is YYNGEE in the germline V gene. The V and J ends lost 3 bases and 4 bases respectively, with 7 bases between them. The CDR3 is made up of 12 amino acids.

The chain recombines TRBV6-2 or TRBV6-3 with TRBJ2-1; TRBD2 agrees at 9 bases. The trim removed 0 bases at V and 3 bases at J, leaving 9 bases unmatched. CDR1 and CDR2 (germline): MNHEY, SVGEGT. The CDR3 runs 18 residues. CDR3 sequence (DNA): TGTGCCAGCAGTTACTCTATAAGAGCGGGGGGCTTCTACAATGAGCAGTTCTTC. Its translation is CASSYSIRAGGFYNEQFF.

The chain combines TRBV7-9 with TRBJ1-3, with TRBD1 matching over 8 bases. V lost 2 bases and J lost 2; bases outside the gene matches: 8. Germline values: CDR1 SEHNR, CDR2 FQNEAQ (reference sequence). CDR3 length: 17 residues. CDR3 in DNA: TGTGCCAGCAGCTTACCCTCGGACAGGGAACCTGGAAACACCATATATTTT. This sequence encodes CASSLPSDREPGNTIYF.

V is TRBV11-2 and J is TRBJ2-1; 7 bases match TRBD2. The CDR3 is made up of 16 amino acids. The germline V gene encodes CDR1 SGHAT and CDR2 FQNNGV. Unmatched junction bases numbered 7, after V lost 4 bases and J lost 1 base. The CDR3 loop reads CASSYAWGGSYNEQFF. The CDR3, as DNA: TGTGCCAGCAGCTACGCCTGGGGGGGTTCCTACAATGAGCAGTTCTTC. The full variable domain, completed using reference TRBV11-2 and TRBJ2-1, is EAGVAQSPRYKIIEKRQSVAFWCNPISGHATLYWYQQILGQGPKLLIQFQNNGVVDDSQLPKDRFSAERLKGVDSTLKIQPAKLEDSAVYLCASSYAWGGSYNEQFFGPGTRLTVL.

The chain recombines TRBV2 with TRBJ2-1; a possible D gene is TRBD2 (5 bases). Germline V gene sequence: CDR1 SNHLY, CDR2 FYNNEI. Trimming removed 6 bases from V and 8 bases from J, with 14 bases in between. The CDR3 consists of 13 residues. The CDR3, as DNA: TGTGCCAGCAGCCCGTTAGAGGGCGATGAGCAGTTCTTC. Amino acid sequence: CASSPLEGDEQFF.

Only one count was recorded for this clone. This chain uses TRBV4-1 with TRBJ1-5; D is unclear. The CDR3 runs 15 residues. V gave up 3 bases and J gave up 0 bases, with 9 bases separating them. Germline V gene data show CDR1 as MGHRA and CDR2 as YSYEKL. CDR3 residues: CASSHHSSSNQPQHF. The CDR3 nucleotides read TGCGCCAGCAGCCACCATAGCAGTAGCAATCAGCCCCAGCATTTT.

The V gene is TRBV19, the J gene TRBJ2-7; D may be TRBD1 or TRBD2 (5 bases each). V lost 5 bases to trimming and J lost 4 bases, with 18 bases between them. CDR3 length: 15 amino acids. The V gene's germline CDR1 is LNHDA and CDR2 SQIVND (reference sequence). The CDR3, as DNA: TGTGCCAGTAGTCCCGCACAGGCCGAGGGGTACGAGCAGTACTTC. Translated: CASSPAQAEGYEQYF.

This clone was detected a few times. The chain is built from TRBV12-3 or TRBV12-4 and TRBJ2-4; D not certain. CDR3 size: 10 residues. Trimming removed 1 base from V and 8 bases from J, with 0 bases in between. This CDR3 is CASSLDIQYF. DNA of the CDR3: TGTGCCAGCAGTTTAGACATTCAGTACTTC.

This chain connects TRBV4-1 to TRBJ2-5, with 7 bases identical to TRBD1. Germline V gene sequence: CDR1 MGHRA, CDR2 YSYEKL. Trimming took 5 bases from V and 2 from J; bases not matched to a gene: 2. CDR3 length equals 13 residues. For the CDR3, the DNA is TGCGCCAGCAGCTTGGGACAGCAAGAGACCCAGTACTTC. As protein: CASSLGQQETQYF.

This clone was detected once. The chain joins TRBV5-5 to TRBJ1-2, with TRBD1 identical over 7 bases. The CDR3 sequence is 15 residues long. V lost 2 bases and J lost 2; bases outside the gene matches: 6. Germline CDR1 is SGHKS and CDR2 is YYEKEE (reference sequence). This chain's CDR3 is CASSLVTGANYGYTF. In DNA form, the CDR3 reads TGTGCCAGCAGCTTAGTCACAGGGGCCAACTATGGCTACACCTTC.

The gene calls are TRBV6-1 and TRBJ2-1; D may match TRBD1 or TRBD2 (5 bases each). Germline CDR1 reads MNHNS; CDR2 reads SASEGT. Trimming removed 2 bases at V and 9 bases at J, with 20 bases between. This CDR3 comprises 16 residues. The CDR3 region has the DNA TGTGCCAGCAGTGAAATAATGACAGCTTATGGGGGTGAGCAGTTCTTC. Protein sequence: CASSEIMTAYGGEQFF.

The sample holds a few counts of this clone. The rearrangement uses TRBV28 and TRBJ1-5; D is unclear. CDR1 is MDHEN, CDR2 SYDVKM, per germline. The CDR3 has 16 residues. V was clipped by 5 bases and J by 5 bases, with 19 bases between them. CDR3 nucleotide sequence: TGTGCCAGCAGTCTGGTGGCTTGGGGTGGGGATCAGCCCCAGCATTTT. It encodes CASSLVAWGGDQPQHF. Filled out from reference TRBV28 and TRBJ1-5, the complete variable domain reads DVKVTQSSRYLVKRTGEKVFLECVQDMDHENMFWYRQDPGLGLRLIYFSYDVKMKEKGDIPEGYSVSREKKERFSLILESASTNQTSMYLCASSLVAWGGDQPQHFGDGTRLSIL.

In its sample, this clone was seen a few times. The chain carries TRBV19 and TRBJ1-1; D gene uncertain. This CDR3 has 13 residues. Between the trimmed V and J ends, which lost 4 bases and 4 bases, there was a span of 10 bases. The V gene's germline CDR1 is LNHDA and CDR2 SQIVND (reference sequence). CDR3 protein: CASSTFKSTEAFF. CDR3 coding DNA: TGTGCCAGTAGTACATTCAAGAGCACTGAAGCTTTCTTT.

This clone is labeled as medium-sized (0.01 to 0.1%). The gene calls are TRBV3-1 (or the pseudogene TRBV3-2) and TRBJ2-2, with D possibly called TRBD1 or TRBD2 (5 bases each). The germline gives CDR1 LGHDT, CDR2 YNNKEL (reference sequence). Deletions cut 4 bases from V and 4 bases from J, with 13 bases between. This CDR3 has 15 residues. Here the CDR3 DNA reads TGTGCCAGCAGCCCCGGGGCTGGGTTCACCGGGGAGCTGTTTTTT. Amino acid sequence: CASSPGAGFTGELFF.

This clone was seen more than once but under ten times. The genes are TRBV19 and TRBJ1-5; 7 positions match TRBD1. V dropped 7 bases and J dropped 1; count of bases not matched to a gene: 4. The CDR3 has 14 amino acids. Germline assignment: CDR1 LNHDA and CDR2 SQIVND (reference sequence). For the CDR3, the DNA is TGTGCCAGTAACCTGGGACAGAGCAATCAGCCCCAGCATTTT. Protein: CASNLGQSNQPQHF.

The chain has TRBV5-1 and TRBJ2-5; D is ambiguous. There are 11 residues in the CDR3. CDR1 SGHRS and CDR2 YFSETQ come from the germline V gene. Trimming removed 3 bases at V and 3 bases at J, with 3 bases between. The CDR3 DNA sequence: TGCGCCAGCAGCTGGAAAGAGACCCAGTACTTC. Translated: CASSWKETQYF.

This chain uses TRBV30 with TRBJ2-5, with TRBD2 identical over 8 bases. Germline loops: CDR1 GTSNPN, CDR2 SVGIG (reference sequence). V was clipped by 3 bases and J by 4 bases; unmatched bases: 1. The CDR3 consists of 12 residues. CDR3 sequence: CAWRGLGETQYF. In DNA form, the CDR3 reads TGTGCCTGGAGGGGACTAGGAGAGACCCAGTACTTC.

The rearrangement links TRBV18 to TRBJ1-1, with D perhaps matching TRBD1 (5 bases). The germline gives CDR1 KGHSH, CDR2 LQKENI. V lost 2 bases to trimming and J lost 0 bases, with 10 bases between them. CDR3 length: 15 residues. The CDR3 region has the DNA TGTGCCAGCTCACCAGCGGGGGGTTTGAACACTGAAGCTTTCTTT. It yields the protein CASSPAGGLNTEAFF.

The chain couples TRBV3-1 (or the pseudogene TRBV3-2) to TRBJ1-6; no clear D gene. CDR1 is LGHDT, CDR2 YNNKEL, per germline (reference sequence). Trimming stripped 0 bases from V and 5 bases from J, with 8 bases between. This CDR3 region has 15 residues. The CDR3 coding sequence is TGTGCCAGCAGCCAAGATGGACTGAATAATTCACCCCTCCACTTT. Translating gives CASSQDGLNNSPLHF.

This clone has a handful of counts. For the CDR3, the DNA is TGTGCCACCGGGGGTAGGTGGGCCGGGGAGCTGTTTTTT. Residues: CATGGRWAGELFF. The chain carries TRBV19 and TRBJ2-2, with D perhaps matching TRBD2 (6 bases). Germline V gene sequence: CDR1 LNHDA, CDR2 SQIVND (reference sequence). The V gene lost 10 bases and the J gene lost 6 bases, with 15 bases spanning the gap. The CDR3 has 13 amino acids.

The chain joins TRBV29-1 to TRBJ1-5; D possibly corresponds to TRBD1 (6 bases). In germline, CDR1 is SQVTM, CDR2 ANQGSEA. This CDR3 is 13 amino acids long. V lost 6 bases and J 4 bases, leaving 13 bases between the germline ends. In DNA form, the CDR3 reads TGCAGCGTGGCTACAGGGACGAATCAGCCCCAGCATTTT. It yields the protein CSVATGTNQPQHF.

V and J are TRBV3-1 (or the pseudogene TRBV3-2) and TRBJ2-1; maybe TRBD2 (7 bases). CDR3 size: 15 residues. The germline V and J ends were trimmed by 1 base and 6 bases, with 13 bases remaining between them. Germline CDR1 reads LGHDT; CDR2 reads YNNKEL (reference sequence). The CDR3 DNA is TGTGCCAGCAGCCAAGGAGGGGGGGCTATCAATGAGCAGTTCTTC. It specifies CASSQGGGAINEQFF.

The CDR3 here is CASSTGTGGYEQYF. Here the CDR3 DNA reads TGTGCCAGTAGTACCGGGACAGGGGGCTACGAGCAGTACTTC. The chain employs TRBV19 and TRBJ2-7, with 11 bases matching TRBD1. CDR1 and CDR2 (germline): LNHDA, SQIVND (reference sequence). Germline trimming cut 4 bases from V and 3 bases from J; bases unmatched to any gene: 2. This CDR3 comprises 14 residues.

J is TRBJ2-7 and V is TRBV28, with TRBD2 identical over 9 bases. V lost 7 bases to trimming and J lost 3 bases; unmatched junction nucleotides: 7. Germline V lookup: CDR1 MDHEN, CDR2 SYDVKM. This CDR3 contains 14 residues. The CDR3 DNA reads as TGTGCCAGCAACGCCCTAGCGGGGTTCTACGAGCAGTACTTC. Translation: CASNALAGFYEQYF.

The rearrangement uses TRBV5-1 and TRBJ1-6; a possible D gene is TRBD1 (5 bases). Between the trimmed V and J ends, which lost 0 bases and 10 bases, there was a span of 14 bases. This CDR3 has 15 residues. Germline V gene data show CDR1 as SGHRS and CDR2 as YFSETQ. CDR3 region: CASSLAGAGRSPLHF. The CDR3 nucleotides are TGCGCCAGCAGCTTGGCCGGGGCGGGTCGGTCACCCCTCCACTTT.

The chain recombines TRBV9 with TRBJ1-6, with D hard to call. The CDR3 covers 14 residues. Trimming removed 2 bases from V and 8 bases from J, with 11 bases in between. The germline V gene encodes CDR1 SGDLS and CDR2 YYNGEE. CDR3 loop: CASSVSWTDSPLHF. In DNA, the CDR3 is TGTGCCAGCAGCGTGTCTTGGACGGATTCACCCCTCCACTTT.